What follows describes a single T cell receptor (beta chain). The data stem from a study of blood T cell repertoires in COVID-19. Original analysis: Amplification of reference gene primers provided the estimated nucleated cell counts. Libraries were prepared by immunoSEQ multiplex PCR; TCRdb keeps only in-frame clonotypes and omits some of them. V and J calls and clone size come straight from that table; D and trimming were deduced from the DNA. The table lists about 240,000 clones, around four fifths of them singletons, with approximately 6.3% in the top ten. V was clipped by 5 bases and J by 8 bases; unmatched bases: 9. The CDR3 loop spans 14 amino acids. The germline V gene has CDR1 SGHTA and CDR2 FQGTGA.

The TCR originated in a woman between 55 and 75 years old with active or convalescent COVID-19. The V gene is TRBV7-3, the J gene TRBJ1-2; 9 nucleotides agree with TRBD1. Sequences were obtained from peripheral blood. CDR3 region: CASSATGQGGGYTF. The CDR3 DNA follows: TGTGCCAGCAGCGCCACGGGACAGGGAGGAGGCTACACCTTC.